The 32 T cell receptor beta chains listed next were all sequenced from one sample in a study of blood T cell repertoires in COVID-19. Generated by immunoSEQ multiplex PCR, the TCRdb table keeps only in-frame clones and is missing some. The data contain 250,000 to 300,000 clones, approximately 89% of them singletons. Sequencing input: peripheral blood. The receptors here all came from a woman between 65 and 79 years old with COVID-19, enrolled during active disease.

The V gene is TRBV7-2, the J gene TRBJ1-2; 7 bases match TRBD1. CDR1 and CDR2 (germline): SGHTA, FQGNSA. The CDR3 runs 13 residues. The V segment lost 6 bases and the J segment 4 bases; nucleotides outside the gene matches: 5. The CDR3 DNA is TGTGCCAGCAGATCCGGACAGGTCTATGGCTACACCTTC. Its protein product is CASRSGQVYGYTF.

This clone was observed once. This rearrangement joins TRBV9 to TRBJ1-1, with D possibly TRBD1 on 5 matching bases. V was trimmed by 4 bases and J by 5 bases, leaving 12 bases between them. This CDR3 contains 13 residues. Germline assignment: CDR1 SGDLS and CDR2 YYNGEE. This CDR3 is CASSSPGRTEAFF. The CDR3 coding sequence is TGTGCCAGCAGCTCCCCAGGGAGGACTGAAGCTTTCTTT.

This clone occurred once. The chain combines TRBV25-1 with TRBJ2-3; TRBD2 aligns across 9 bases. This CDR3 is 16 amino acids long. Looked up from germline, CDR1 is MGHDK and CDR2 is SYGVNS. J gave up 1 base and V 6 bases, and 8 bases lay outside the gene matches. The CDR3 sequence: CASSDSLAGGTDTQYF. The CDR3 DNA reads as TGTGCCAGCAGCGATTCACTAGCGGGTGGCACAGATACGCAGTATTTT.

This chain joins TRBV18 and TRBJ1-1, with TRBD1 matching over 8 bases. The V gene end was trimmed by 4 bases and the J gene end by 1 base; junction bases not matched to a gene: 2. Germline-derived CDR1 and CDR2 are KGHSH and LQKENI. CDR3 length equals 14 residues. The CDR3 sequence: CASSLDRANTEAFF. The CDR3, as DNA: TGTGCCAGCTCACTGGACAGGGCGAACACTGAAGCTTTCTTT.

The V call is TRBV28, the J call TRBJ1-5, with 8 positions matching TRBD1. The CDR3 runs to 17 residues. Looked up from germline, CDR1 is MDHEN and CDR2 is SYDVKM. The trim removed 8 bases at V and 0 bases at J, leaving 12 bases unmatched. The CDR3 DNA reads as TGTGCCAGCTGGGGACAGGACCTGCGAGTTAGCAATCAGCCCCAGCATTTT. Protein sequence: CASWGQDLRVSNQPQHF.

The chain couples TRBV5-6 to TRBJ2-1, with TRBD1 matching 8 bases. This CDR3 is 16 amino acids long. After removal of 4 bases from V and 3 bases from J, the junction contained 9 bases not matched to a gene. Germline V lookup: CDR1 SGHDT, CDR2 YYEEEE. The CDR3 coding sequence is TGTGCCAGCAGCCAGTCCGGGACAGGAGTCTACAATGAGCAGTTCTTC. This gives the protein CASSQSGTGVYNEQFF.

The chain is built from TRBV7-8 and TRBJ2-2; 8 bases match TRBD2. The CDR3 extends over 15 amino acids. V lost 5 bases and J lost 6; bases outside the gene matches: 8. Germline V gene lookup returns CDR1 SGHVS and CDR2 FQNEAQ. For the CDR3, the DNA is TGTGCCAGCAGCAGCAGCGGGAGTATCGCCGGGGAGCTGTTTTTT. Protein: CASSSSGSIAGELFF.

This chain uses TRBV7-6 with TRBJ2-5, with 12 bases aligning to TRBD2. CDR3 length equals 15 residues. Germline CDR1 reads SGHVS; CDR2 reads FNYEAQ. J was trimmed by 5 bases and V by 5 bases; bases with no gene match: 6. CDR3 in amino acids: CASSPALAGGETQYF. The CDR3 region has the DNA TGTGCCAGCAGCCCGGCTCTAGCGGGAGGGGAGACCCAGTACTTC.

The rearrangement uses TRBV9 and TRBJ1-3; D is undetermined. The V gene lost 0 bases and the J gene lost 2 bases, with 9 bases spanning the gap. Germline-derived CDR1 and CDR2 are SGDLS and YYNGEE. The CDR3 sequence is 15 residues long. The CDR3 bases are TGTGCCAGCAGCGTAGGCCGGGGAACTGGAAACACCATATATTTT. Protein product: CASSVGRGTGNTIYF. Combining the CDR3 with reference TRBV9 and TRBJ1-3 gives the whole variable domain DSGVTQTPKHLITATGQRVTLRCSPRSGDLSVYWYQQSLDQGLQFLIQYYNGEERAKGNILERFSAQQFPDLHSELNLSSLELGDSALYFCASSVGRGTGNTIYFGEGSWLTVV.

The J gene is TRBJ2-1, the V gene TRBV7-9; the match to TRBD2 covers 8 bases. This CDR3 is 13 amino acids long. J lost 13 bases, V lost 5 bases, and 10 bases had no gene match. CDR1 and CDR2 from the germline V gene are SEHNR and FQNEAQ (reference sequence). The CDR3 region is CASSPGLARDQFF. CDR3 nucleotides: TGTGCCAGCAGCCCCGGACTAGCAAGGGACCAGTTCTTC.

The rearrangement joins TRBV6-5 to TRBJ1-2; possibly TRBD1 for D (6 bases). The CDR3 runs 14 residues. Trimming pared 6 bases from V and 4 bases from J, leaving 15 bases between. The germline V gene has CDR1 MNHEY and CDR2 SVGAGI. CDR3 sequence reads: CASSRTGWTYGYTF. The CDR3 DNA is TGTGCCAGCAGCCGCACAGGGTGGACCTATGGCTACACCTTC.

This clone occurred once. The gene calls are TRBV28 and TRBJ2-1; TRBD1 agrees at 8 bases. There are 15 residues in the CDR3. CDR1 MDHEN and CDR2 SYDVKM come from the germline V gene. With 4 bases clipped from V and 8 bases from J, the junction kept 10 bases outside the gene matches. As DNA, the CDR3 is TGTGCCAGCAGTTCAGGGGGCAGGTCGTACGATGAGCAGTTCTTC. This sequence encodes CASSSGGRSYDEQFF.

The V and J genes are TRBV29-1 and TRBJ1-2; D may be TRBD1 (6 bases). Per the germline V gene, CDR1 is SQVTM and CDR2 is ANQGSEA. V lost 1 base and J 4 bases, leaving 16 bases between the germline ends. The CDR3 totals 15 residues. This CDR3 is CSVEALAGDRYGYTF. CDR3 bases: TGCAGCGTTGAAGCATTGGCAGGGGATCGCTATGGCTACACCTTC.

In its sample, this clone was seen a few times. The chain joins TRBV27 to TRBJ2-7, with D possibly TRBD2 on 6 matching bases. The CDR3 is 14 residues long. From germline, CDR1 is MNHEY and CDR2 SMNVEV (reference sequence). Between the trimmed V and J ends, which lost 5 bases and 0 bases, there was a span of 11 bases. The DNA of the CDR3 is TGTGCCAGCAGTCCGGCGGAGGGCTCCTACGAGCAGTACTTC. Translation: CASSPAEGSYEQYF.

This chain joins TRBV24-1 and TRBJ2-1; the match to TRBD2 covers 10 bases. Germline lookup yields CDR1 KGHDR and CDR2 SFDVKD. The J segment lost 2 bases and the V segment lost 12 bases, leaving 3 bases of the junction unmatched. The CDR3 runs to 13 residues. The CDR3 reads CASGTSAYNEQFF. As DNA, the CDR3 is TGTGCCTCCGGGACTAGCGCCTACAATGAGCAGTTCTTC.

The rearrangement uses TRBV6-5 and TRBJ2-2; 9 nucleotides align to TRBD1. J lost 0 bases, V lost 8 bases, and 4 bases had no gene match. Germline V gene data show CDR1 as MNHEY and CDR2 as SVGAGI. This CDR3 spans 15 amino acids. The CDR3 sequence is CASPDRGSNTGELFF. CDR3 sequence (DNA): TGTGCCAGCCCAGACAGGGGGTCGAACACCGGGGAGCTGTTTTTT.

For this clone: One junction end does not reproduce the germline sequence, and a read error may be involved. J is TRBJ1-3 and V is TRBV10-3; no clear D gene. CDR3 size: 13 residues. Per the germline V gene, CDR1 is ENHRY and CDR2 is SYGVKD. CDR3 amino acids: CAITEQSGNTIYF. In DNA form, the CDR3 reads TGTGCCATCACTGAGCAGTCTGGAAACACCATATATTTT.

This CDR3 is CAWSVAREGGETQYF. DNA of the CDR3: TGTGCCTGGAGTGTGGCGCGGGAGGGCGGGGAGACCCAGTACTTC. V gene TRBV30 combines with J gene TRBJ2-5, with 9 bases aligning to TRBD2. Unmatched junction bases numbered 7, after V lost 0 bases and J lost 5 bases. From germline, CDR1 is GTSNPN and CDR2 SVGIG (reference sequence). CDR3 length: 15 amino acids.

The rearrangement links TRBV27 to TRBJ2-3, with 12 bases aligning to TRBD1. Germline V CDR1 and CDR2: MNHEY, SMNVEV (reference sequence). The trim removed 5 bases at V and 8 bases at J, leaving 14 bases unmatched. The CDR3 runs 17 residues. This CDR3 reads CASSPRPGTGGAPTQYF. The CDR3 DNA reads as TGTGCCAGCAGTCCCCGACCCGGGACAGGGGGCGCCCCTACGCAGTATTTT.

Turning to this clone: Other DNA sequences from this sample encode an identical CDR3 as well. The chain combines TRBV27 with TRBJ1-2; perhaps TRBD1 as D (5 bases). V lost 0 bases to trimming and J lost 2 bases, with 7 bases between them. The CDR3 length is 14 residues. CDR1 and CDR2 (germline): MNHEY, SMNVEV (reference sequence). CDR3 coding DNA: TGTGCCAGCAGTTTATCATCAGGGAACTATGGCTACACCTTC. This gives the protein CASSLSSGNYGYTF.

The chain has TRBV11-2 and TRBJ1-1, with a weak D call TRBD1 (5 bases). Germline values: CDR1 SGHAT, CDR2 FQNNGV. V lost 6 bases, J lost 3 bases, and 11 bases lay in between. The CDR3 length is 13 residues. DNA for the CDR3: TGTGCCAGCAGTTCTACAGGCTACACTGAAGCTTTCTTT. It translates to CASSSTGYTEAFF.

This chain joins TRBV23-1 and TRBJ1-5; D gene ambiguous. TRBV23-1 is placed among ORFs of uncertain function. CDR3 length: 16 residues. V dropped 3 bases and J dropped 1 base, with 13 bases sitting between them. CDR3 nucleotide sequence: TGCGCCAGCAGTCACCCTGTAAAGAGCAGCAATCAGCCCCAGCATTTT. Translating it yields CASSHPVKSSNQPQHF.

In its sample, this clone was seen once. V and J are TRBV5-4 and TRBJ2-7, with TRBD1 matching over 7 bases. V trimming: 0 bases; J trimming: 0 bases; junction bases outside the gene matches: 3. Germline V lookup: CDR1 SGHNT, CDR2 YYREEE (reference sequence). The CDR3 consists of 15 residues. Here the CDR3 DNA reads TGTGCCAGCAGCTTGGGACAGGGTCCCTCCTACGAGCAGTACTTC. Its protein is CASSLGQGPSYEQYF.

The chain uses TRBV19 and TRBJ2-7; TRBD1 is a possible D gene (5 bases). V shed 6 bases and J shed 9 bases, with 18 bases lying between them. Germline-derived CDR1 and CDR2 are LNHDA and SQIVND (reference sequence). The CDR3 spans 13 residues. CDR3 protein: CASSDQTGGGQYF. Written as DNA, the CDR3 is TGTGCCAGTAGCGATCAAACAGGCGGCGGGCAGTACTTC.

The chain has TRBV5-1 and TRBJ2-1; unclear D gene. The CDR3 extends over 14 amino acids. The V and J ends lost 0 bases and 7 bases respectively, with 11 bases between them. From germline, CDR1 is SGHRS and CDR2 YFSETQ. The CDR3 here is CASSLGATLNEQFF. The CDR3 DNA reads TGCGCCAGCAGCTTGGGGGCGACCCTAAATGAGCAGTTCTTC.

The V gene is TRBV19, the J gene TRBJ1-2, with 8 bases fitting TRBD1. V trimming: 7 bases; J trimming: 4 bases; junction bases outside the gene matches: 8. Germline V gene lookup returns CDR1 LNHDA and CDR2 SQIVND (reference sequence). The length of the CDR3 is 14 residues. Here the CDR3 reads CASTPRGQGYGYTF. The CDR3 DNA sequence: TGTGCCAGTACCCCCAGGGGGCAAGGCTATGGCTACACCTTC. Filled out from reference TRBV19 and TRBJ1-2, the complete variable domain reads DGGITQSPKYLFRKEGQNVTLSCEQNLNHDAMYWYRQDPGQGLRLIYYSQIVNDFQKGDIAEGYSVSREKKESFPLTVTSAQKNPTAFYLCASTPRGQGYGYTFGSGTRLTVV.

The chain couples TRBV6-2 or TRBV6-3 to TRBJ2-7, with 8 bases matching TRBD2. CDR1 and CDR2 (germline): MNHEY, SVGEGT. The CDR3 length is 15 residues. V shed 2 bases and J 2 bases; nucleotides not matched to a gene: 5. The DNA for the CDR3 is TGTGCCAGCAGTTACGCCCGGGGGGGCCCCTACGAGCAGTACTTC. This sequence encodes CASSYARGGPYEQYF.

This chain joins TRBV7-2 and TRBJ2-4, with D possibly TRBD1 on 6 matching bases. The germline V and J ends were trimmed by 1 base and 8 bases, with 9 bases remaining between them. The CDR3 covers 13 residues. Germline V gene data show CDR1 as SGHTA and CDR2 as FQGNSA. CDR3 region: CASSLGQEYIQYF. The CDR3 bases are TGTGCCAGCAGCTTAGGACAGGAATACATTCAGTACTTC. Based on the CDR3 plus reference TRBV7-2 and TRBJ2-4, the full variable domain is GAGVSQSPSNKVTEKGKDVELRCDPISGHTALYWYRQSLGQGLEFLIYFQGNSAPDKSGLPSDRFSAERTGGSVSTLTIQRTQQEDSAVYLCASSLGQEYIQYFGAGTRLSVL.

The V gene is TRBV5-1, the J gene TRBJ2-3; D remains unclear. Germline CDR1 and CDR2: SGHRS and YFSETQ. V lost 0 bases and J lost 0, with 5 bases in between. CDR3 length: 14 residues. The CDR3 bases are TGCGCCAGCAGCTTGGCGCAGAGCACAGATACGCAGTATTTT. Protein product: CASSLAQSTDTQYF.

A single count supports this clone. The CDR3 spells CASSPAGGHQPQHF. In DNA form, the CDR3 reads TGTGCCAGCAGCCCGGCGGGGGGGCACCAGCCCCAGCATTTT. V and J are TRBV28 and TRBJ1-5; a possible D gene is TRBD1 (6 bases). The CDR3 is 14 residues long. CDR1 is MDHEN and CDR2 is SYDVKM in the germline V gene. With 6 bases removed from V and 7 bases from J, the gap between germline ends came to 16 bases.

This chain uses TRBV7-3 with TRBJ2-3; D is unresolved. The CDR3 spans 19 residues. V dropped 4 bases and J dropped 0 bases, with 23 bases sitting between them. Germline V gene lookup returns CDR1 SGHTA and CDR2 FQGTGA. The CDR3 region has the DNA TGTGCCAGCAGCTCTATTCCCCGACTCAACGCGGAGAGCACAGATACGCAGTATTTT. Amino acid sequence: CASSSIPRLNAESTDTQYF.

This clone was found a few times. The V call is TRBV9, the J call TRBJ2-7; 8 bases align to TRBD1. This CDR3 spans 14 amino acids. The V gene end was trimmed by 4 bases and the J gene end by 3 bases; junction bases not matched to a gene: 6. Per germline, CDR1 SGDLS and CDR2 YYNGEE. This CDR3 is CASSKTGGLYEQYF. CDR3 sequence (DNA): TGTGCCAGCAGCAAAACAGGGGGTCTCTACGAGCAGTACTTC.